Below, 8 T cell receptor beta chains from the same sample are listed, as sequenced in a study of beta chain features in type 1 diabetes (dated by TCRdb to about 2018). Library creation used the immunoSEQ multiplex PCR assay. The entire amount of isolated RNA was reverse transcribed using the High Capacity cDNA Reverse Transcription Kit, so the sequenced TCRB transcripts were expressed ones. Imported from immuneACCESS, the table was reduced by TCRdb to in-frame sequences with V and J called. These copies leave out some clones; in studies compared against another copy, an unresolved V gene accounts for under half, and the cause of the remainder is not known. Here the sample has 150,000 to 190,000 clones; approximately 10% occur a single time. In total, the top ten clones hold around 2.1% of the sample. Sequenced material: central memory CD4+ T cells from blood. The receptors originated from a man younger than 35 in good health.

This clone was observed a handful of times. The rearrangement joins TRBV25-1 to TRBJ2-5; TRBD1 might be the D (5 bases). Trimming removed 4 bases from V and 2 bases from J, with 14 bases in between. The CDR3 length is 15 residues. Germline V gives CDR1 MGHDK, CDR2 SYGVNS. CDR3 sequence: CASSGPARGQETQYF. CDR3 in DNA: TGTGCCAGCAGTGGACCAGCAAGGGGTCAAGAGACCCAGTACTTC.

Ten or more counts support this clone. The genes are TRBV5-6 and TRBJ2-3; 11 nucleotides align to TRBD2. This CDR3 comprises 16 residues. Germline CDR1 SGHDT, CDR2 YYEEEE. V lost 3 bases, J lost 4 bases, and 7 bases stayed unmatched. CDR3 sequence: CASSWASGGSADTQYF. As DNA, the CDR3 is TGTGCCAGCAGCTGGGCTAGCGGGGGGAGCGCAGATACGCAGTATTTT.

This clone was counted a few times. The gene calls are TRBV18 and TRBJ1-2; TRBD1 is a possible D gene (5 bases). Trimming cost V 4 bases and J 3 bases, with 9 bases left between them. Germline CDR1 is KGHSH and CDR2 is LQKENI. The CDR3 is 13 amino acids. The CDR3 loop is CASSQGRDYGYTF. The CDR3 DNA reads TGTGCCAGCTCACAGGGGCGGGACTATGGCTACACCTTC. Drawing the rest from reference TRBV18 and TRBJ1-2, the complete variable domain is NAGVMQNPRHLVRRRGQEARLRCSPMKGHSHVYWYRQLPEEGLKFMVYLQKENIIDESGMPKERFSAEFPKEGPSILRIQQVVRGDSAAYFCASSQGRDYGYTFGSGTRLTVV.

Only a few counts were recorded for this clone. The chain recombines TRBV7-2 with TRBJ2-2, with D unclear. Germline assignment: CDR1 SGHTA and CDR2 FQGNSA. CDR3 length equals 13 residues. Trimming took off 5 bases at V and 6 bases at J, with 10 bases between the two ends. In DNA form, the CDR3 reads TGTGCCAGCAGCCCCGGTTGGGCCGGGGAGCTGTTTTTT. The encoded protein is CASSPGWAGELFF.

In this sample, this clone turned up a few times. The chain employs TRBV1 and TRBJ2-3; TRBD2 reflects the table's D call only, with no check against the DNA. TRBV1 is a known pseudogene. CDR3 length equals 14 residues. CDR3 amino acids: CTSSRGRSTDTQYF. CDR3 in DNA: TGCACCAGCAGCCGCGGGCGAAGCACAGATACGCAGTATTTT.

The J gene is TRBJ1-2, the V gene TRBV5-6; 7 bases match TRBD1. This CDR3 comprises 13 residues. CDR1 is SGHDT, CDR2 YYEEEE, per germline. V was clipped by 6 bases and J by 6 bases; unmatched bases: 8. For the CDR3, the DNA is TGTGCCAGCAATCCGACAGGGAGAAATGGCTACACCTTC. It translates to CASNPTGRNGYTF.

V is TRBV5-1 and J is TRBJ2-3, with a possible D match to TRBD2 (5 bases). Germline V gene lookup returns CDR1 SGHRS and CDR2 YFSETQ. The germline V and J ends were trimmed by 5 bases and 0 bases, with 10 bases remaining between them. The CDR3 is 14 amino acids. The CDR3 DNA sequence: TGCGCCAGCAGTAGCGCGCTGAGCACAGATACGCAGTATTTT. Protein product: CASSSALSTDTQYF.

This clone was detected a few times. The chain links TRBV9 to TRBJ2-6; D remains ambiguous. CDR1 SGDLS and CDR2 YYNGEE come from the germline V gene. The length of the CDR3 is 17 residues. The V gene lost 0 bases and the J gene lost 0 bases, with 10 bases spanning the gap. The CDR3 region is CASSVGPRGSGANVLTF. DNA for the CDR3: TGTGCCAGCAGCGTAGGCCCCCGCGGCTCTGGGGCCAACGTCCTGACTTTC.